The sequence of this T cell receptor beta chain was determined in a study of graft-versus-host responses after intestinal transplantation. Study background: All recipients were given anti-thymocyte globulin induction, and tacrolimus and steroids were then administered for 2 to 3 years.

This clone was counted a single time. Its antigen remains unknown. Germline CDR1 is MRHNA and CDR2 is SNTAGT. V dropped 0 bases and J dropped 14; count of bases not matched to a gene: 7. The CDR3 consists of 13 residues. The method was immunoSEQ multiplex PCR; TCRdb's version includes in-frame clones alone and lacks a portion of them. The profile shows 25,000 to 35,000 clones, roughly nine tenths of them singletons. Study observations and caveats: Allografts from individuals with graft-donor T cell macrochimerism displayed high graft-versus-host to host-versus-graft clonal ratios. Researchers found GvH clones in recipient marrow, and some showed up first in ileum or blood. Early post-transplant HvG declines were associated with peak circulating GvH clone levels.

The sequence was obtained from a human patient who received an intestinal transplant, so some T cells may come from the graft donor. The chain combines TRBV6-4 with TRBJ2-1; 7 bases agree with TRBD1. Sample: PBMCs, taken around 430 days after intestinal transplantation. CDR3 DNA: TGTGCCAGCAGTGACTCGCCGGTGACAGGGAAGTTCTTC. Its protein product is CASSDSPVTGKFF.